This T cell receptor (beta chain) stems from a study of shared clonotypes between healthy human individuals (dated by TCRdb to 2019 to 2021). For context, the study as a whole: A couple of women and a few men aged 18 to 49 years were included in the cohort. For each donor, CD4 naive and CD4 memory were each run on three plates, CD8 naive on two plates, and CD8 memory on one plate. To estimate repertoire size and how much clonotypes are shared between individuals, the study performed deep sequencing of blood TCR repertoires from a few healthy adults. To increase sequencing depth and limit assay-specific biases, TCR repertoire library preparation and sequencing were carried out by different laboratories using diverse techniques. Each donor's leukapheresis produced roughly between roughly 0.85 and 10 billion PBMCs. What the authors observed across the whole study: Sampling was limited to blood, and TCR repertoires in tissue likely differ from TCR repertoires in blood. Because the study included a small number of donors, the genetic and exposure-history diversity represented was limited. Naive subsets generally had larger estimated clonotype richness than memory subsets did. Incomplete sequencing was indicated by rarefaction of sorted-subset datasets, despite the large sequencing depth. Across several donors, approximately 5% of naive CD4, around 3.5% of naive CD8, 2.3% of memory CD4, and over 0.35% of memory CD8 clonotypes were shared. Pairwise subsampling led to the expectation that sequencing depth would affect the degree of clonotype sharing among donors. Clonotypes shared by all four sorted-subset donors showed higher generation probabilities than non-shared clonotypes.

A word on this clone: Which antigen it targets is not known. One base away there is no much larger clone; base qualities are not given.

V loses 8 bases, J loses 0 bases, and the germline ends lie 7 bases apart. Inclusive of the bounding cysteine and phenylalanine, the CDR3 is 13 residues long. Only the CDR3 part of the read is kept: 39 bases, read in frame from the first base. The germline V gene (reference sequence) specifies MNHEY as CDR1 and SMNVEV as CDR2. Using the deep immunoSEQ assay, TCR CDR3 regions were amplified from genomic DNA by multiplex PCR. Extracted genomic DNA from each cell subset was distributed evenly across all wells of several immunoSEQ 96-well plates, and each plate was treated as a replicate. For sorted subsets, about 210 ng of genomic DNA, equivalent to tens of thousands of T cell genomes, went into each replicate PCR. Purified libraries were quantified with a Qubit 3.0 fluorometer, sized on a Bioanalyzer 2100, and re-quantified with the KAPA Library Quantification kit. Each immunoSEQ 96-well plate was sequenced on its own single-read 150-cycle Illumina NextSeq 550 flow cell. The authors processed their data as follows. Because the immunoSEQ output included only junctional sequences and no quality scores, the filtering could not be the same as the filtering used for full-length reads. Sequences were annotated with PyIR, a Python wrapper for IgBLAST v1.9, and V/J genes and CDR3 were assigned using IMGT germline references. Reads with weak V/J assignments (E-value above 1e-6), missing CDR3, stop codons, out-of-frame junctions, or ambiguous translated residues were removed. V3J clonotypes were defined as sequences sharing the same inferred V gene, J gene, and CDR3 amino acid sequence. To compute the percentage overlap between repertoires, the number of shared unique clonotypes was divided by the size of the smaller repertoire. Three approaches were used to assess repertoire richness: RTK rarefaction, the Chao1 estimator, and Recon v2.1 estimates of unobserved clonotypes. Generation probabilities for all TCRbeta clonotypes obtained by the gDNA method from a handful of donors were computed using OLGA. TCRdb provides this immuneACCESS table in a form limited to in-frame rearrangements. Some clones are lacking; in checked studies, under half of them reflect an unresolved V gene, and why the rest are absent is not known. From that table come the V and J calls and clone size; the DNA was used to work out D and trimming. This sample comprises 550,000 to 850,000 clones, roughly 72% of them detected only once. In total, the top ten clones hold under 2% of the sample.

The donors were healthy, HIV-negative adults who had no recently reported acute infections or vaccinations. Every donor was a Caucasian adult residing in Nashville, Tennessee, USA. CD4+ T cells were enriched through magnetic negative selection, after which naive cells were positively selected on CD45RA and the remaining negative fraction served as the memory subset. Blood was collected by leukapheresis, and PBMCs were isolated by Ficoll-Histopaque density gradient centrifugation and then cryopreserved in liquid nitrogen vapor phase. Analytical flow cytometry was used to check the purity and quantity of each magnetically sorted T cell population. Each sorted fraction had its genomic DNA isolated and then quantified by UV absorbance on a Nanodrop 2000c.

This TCR was sampled from a young woman in good health. Here the chain combines TRBV27 and TRBJ2-2; no D gene can be assigned with confidence. Input material: memory CD4+ T cells sorted from blood. The intended sense of this specimen's cell subset or site label: CD45RA-negative fraction. The DNA is as follows: TGTGCCAGCCGTCAAACGAACACCGGGGAGCTGTTTTTT. It translates as CASRQTNTGELFF.